This T cell receptor (beta chain) emerged from a study of T cell responses to AZD1222 COVID-19 vaccine. Germline V CDR1 and CDR2: LGHNT, FRNRAP. Trimming stripped 5 bases from V and 1 base from J, with 6 bases between. This CDR3 has 13 residues. Clones were sequenced by immunoSEQ multiplex PCR, and TCRdb holds only the in-frame ones, with some missing. The table lists about 94,000 clones, roughly 88% of them singletons. This clone was found once. This specimen was peripheral blood, taken 28 days after the second AZD1222 dose. This sequence joins TRBV12-5 and TRBJ1-5, with D uncertain. The origin of this receptor is an adult who received the AZD1222 COVID-19 vaccine. CDR3 sequence reads: CASGQISNQPQHF. In nucleotides, the CDR3 is TGTGCTAGTGGTCAGATAAGCAATCAGCCCCAGCATTTT.